This T cell receptor beta chain appears in the sequencing data of a study of shared clonotypes between healthy human individuals. Notes on the study in general: Shared clonotypes: about 5% naive CD4, approximately 3.4% naive CD8, less than 2.5% memory CD4, about 0.4% memory CD8.

This table comes from immunoSEQ multiplex PCR, and its TCRdb copy is limited to in-frame clones, with some not included. The sample includes roughly 2,300,000 clones, about nine tenths of them seen just once. Germline V gene data show CDR1 as ENHRY and CDR2 as SYGVKD. The V gene lost 6 bases and the J gene lost 2 bases, with 19 bases spanning the gap. This CDR3 has 16 amino acids. Concerning this clone itself: Antigen: not known.

This sequence joins TRBV10-3 and TRBJ1-1; D perhaps matches TRBD1 (5 bases). This receptor was taken from a man between 18 and 35 years old in good health. Some clones in this sample may be carry-over from other donors' samples. Sequenced sample: naive CD4+ T cells from PBMCs. As to subset: CD45RA+ positively selected. The CDR3 sequence is CAISITGTDPNTEAFF. The CDR3 coding sequence is TGTGCCATCAGCATAACCGGGACGGATCCTAACACTGAAGCTTTCTTT.